A single sample is the source of the 4 T cell receptor beta chains below, sequenced in a study of blood T cell repertoires in COVID-19. Some clones are missing from TCRdb's copy, which holds only in-frame ones; the method was immunoSEQ multiplex PCR. This table holds fewer than 30,000 clones, approximately 80% found once. Sequencing was performed on peripheral blood. These receptors all stem from a human donor in a cohort sampled during active COVID-19.

The J gene is TRBJ1-5, the V gene TRBV28, with D possibly being TRBD1 (6 bases). From germline, CDR1 is MDHEN and CDR2 SYDVKM. CDR3 length: 17 amino acids. Between the trimmed V and J ends, which lost 5 bases and 0 bases, there was a span of 17 bases. The CDR3 DNA follows: TGTGCCAGCAGTCCATGGACAGCTCCCTATAGCAATCAGCCCCAGCATTTT. Protein: CASSPWTAPYSNQPQHF.

The chain uses TRBV5-1 and TRBJ1-4; 9 nucleotides match TRBD1. This CDR3 comprises 17 residues. Germline loops: CDR1 SGHRS, CDR2 YFSETQ. V gave up 0 bases and J gave up 2 bases; unmatched junction bases: 5. CDR3 DNA sequence: TGCGCCAGCAGCTTGGATGGGACAGGGCCCACTAATGAAAAACTGTTTTTT. Translating gives CASSLDGTGPTNEKLFF.

The V and J genes are TRBV7-9 and TRBJ2-3, with D perhaps TRBD2 (7 bases). Trimming stripped 5 bases from V and 0 bases from J, with 18 bases between. Germline V gene lookup returns CDR1 SEHNR and CDR2 FQNEAQ (reference sequence). The CDR3 contains 17 residues. Here the CDR3 reads CASSSKGRGPSTDTQYF. The CDR3, as DNA: TGTGCCAGCAGCAGTAAGGGGCGGGGGCCTAGCACAGATACGCAGTATTTT.

The V call is TRBV9, the J call TRBJ2-1, with 8 bases fitting TRBD2. The J segment lost 6 bases and the V segment lost 4 bases, leaving 12 bases of the junction unmatched. CDR1 SGDLS and CDR2 YYNGEE come from the germline V gene. The length of the CDR3 is 16 residues. CDR3 nucleotides: TGTGCCAGCAGCCCCACCTCGGGACTAGTAACCAATGAGCAGTTCTTC. It specifies CASSPTSGLVTNEQFF.